This T cell receptor (beta chain) comes out of a study of T-cell reconstitution after alpha-beta-depleted transplantation in children. The CDR3 contains 20 residues. Germline CDR1 MGHDK, CDR2 SYGVNS. The ends lost 2 bases at V and 9 bases at J; junction bases unmatched: 21. The TCRbeta library incorporated unique molecular identifiers. TCRdb recomputed calls from the PCR reads with MiXCR, one row per CDR3 protein. The table includes hundreds of thousands of distinct CDR3 sequences, roughly 10% detected once. The chain joins TRBV25-1 to TRBJ2-3; 12 nucleotides align to TRBD2. The sequence was collected from a human donor who donated a stem cell graft to a child with acute lymphoblastic leukemia. The sample here was PBMCs from the stem cell graft donor, taken from the stem cell graft. CDR3 nucleotides: TGTGCCAGCAGTGAAGCCAGGATGGGACTAGCGGGCCATAAGCCAAAAACGCAGTATTTT. Residues: CASSEARMGLAGHKPKTQYF. Together with reference TRBV25-1 and TRBJ2-3, the CDR3 gives the full variable domain: EADIYQTPRYLVIGTGKKITLECSQTMGHDKMYWYQQDPGMELHLIHYSYGVNSTEKGDLSSESTVSRIRTEHFPLTLESARPSHTSQYLCASSEARMGLAGHKPKTQYFGPGTRLTVL.